The entry below describes one T cell receptor (beta chain). Its target is not known. Researchers ran the PCR with 60 Vbeta and 13 Jbeta primers. Using immunoSEQ multiplex PCR, the repertoire was profiled, and TCRdb retains in-frame clones only, with some absent. The sample yields 95,000 to 100,000 clones, approximately 75% seen once. The sample belongs to a study of cytomegalovirus exposure and HLA in healthy donors. Study conclusions and caveats: As was reported, the classifier diagnosed cytomegalovirus status with high specificity and sensitivity.

Trimming took 2 bases from V and 0 from J; bases not matched to a gene: 3. The CDR3 covers 15 residues. Germline-derived CDR1 and CDR2 are GTSNPN and SVGIG (reference sequence). This chain connects TRBV30 to TRBJ1-3, with 8 bases identical to TRBD1. The sample comprised PBMCs. This sequence originates from a woman aged 35 to 49 in good health and CMV-seronegative. CDR3 bases: TGTGCCTGGAGTAGGACAGGGAACTCTGGAAACACCATATATTTT. Translation gives CAWSRTGNSGNTIYF.